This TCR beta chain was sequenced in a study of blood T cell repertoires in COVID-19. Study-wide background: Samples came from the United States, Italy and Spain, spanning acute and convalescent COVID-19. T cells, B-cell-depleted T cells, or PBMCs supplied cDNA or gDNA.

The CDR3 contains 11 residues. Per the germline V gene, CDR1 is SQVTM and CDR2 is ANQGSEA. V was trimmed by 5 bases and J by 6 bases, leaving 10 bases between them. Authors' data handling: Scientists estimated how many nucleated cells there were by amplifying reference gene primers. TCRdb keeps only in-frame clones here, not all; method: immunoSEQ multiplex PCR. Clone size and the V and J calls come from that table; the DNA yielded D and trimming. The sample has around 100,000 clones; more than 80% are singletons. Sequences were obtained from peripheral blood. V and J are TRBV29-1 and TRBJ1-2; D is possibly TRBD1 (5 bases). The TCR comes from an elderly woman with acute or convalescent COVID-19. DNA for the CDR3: TGCAGCGTTCCAGGGAAGAATGGCTACACCTTC. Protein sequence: CSVPGKNGYTF.